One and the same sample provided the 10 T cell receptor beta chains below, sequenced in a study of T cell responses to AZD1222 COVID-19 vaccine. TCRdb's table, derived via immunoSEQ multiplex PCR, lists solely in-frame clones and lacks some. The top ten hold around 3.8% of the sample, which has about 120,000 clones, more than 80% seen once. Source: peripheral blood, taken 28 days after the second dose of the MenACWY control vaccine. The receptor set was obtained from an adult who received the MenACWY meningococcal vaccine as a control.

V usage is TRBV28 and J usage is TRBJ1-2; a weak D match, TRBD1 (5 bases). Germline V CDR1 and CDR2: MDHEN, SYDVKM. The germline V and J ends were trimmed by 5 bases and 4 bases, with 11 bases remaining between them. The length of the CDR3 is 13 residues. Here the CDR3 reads CASSDLDTYGYTF. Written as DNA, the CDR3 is TGTGCCAGCAGTGACCTGGACACCTATGGCTACACCTTC.

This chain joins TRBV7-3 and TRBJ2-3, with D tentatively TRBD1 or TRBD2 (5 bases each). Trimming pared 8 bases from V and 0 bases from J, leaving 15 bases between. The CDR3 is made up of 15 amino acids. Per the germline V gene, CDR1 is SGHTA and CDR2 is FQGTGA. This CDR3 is CASGPGTTSTDTQYF. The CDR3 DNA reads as TGTGCCAGCGGACCCGGGACGACCAGCACAGATACGCAGTATTTT. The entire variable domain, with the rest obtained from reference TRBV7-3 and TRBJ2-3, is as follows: GAGVSQTPSNKVTEKGKYVELRCDPISGHTALYWYRQSLGQGPEFLIYFQGTGAADDSGLPNDRFFAVRPEGSVSTLKIQRTERGDSAVYLCASGPGTTSTDTQYFGPGTRLTVL.

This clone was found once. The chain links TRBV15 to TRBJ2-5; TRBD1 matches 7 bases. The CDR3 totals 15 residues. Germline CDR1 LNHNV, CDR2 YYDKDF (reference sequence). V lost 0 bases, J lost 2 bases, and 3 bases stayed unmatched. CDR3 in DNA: TGTGCCACCAGCAGAGACGGGACAGAACAAGAGACCCAGTACTTC. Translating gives CATSRDGTEQETQYF.

CDR3: CASSLTLYYEQYF. The CDR3 nucleotides read TGTGCCAGCAGCCTTACCCTTTACTACGAGCAGTACTTC. This chain uses TRBV11-1 with TRBJ2-7, with D hard to call. This CDR3 has 13 residues. V was shortened by 5 bases and J by 3 bases, with 11 bases between the two germline ends. The germline gives CDR1 SGHAT, CDR2 FQDESV (reference sequence).

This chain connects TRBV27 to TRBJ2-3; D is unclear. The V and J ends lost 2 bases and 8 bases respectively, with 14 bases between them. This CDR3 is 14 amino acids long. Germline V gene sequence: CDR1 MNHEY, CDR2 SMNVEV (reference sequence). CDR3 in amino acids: CASSLPNPFGTQYF. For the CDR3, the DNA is TGTGCCAGCAGTTTACCAAACCCTTTTGGTACGCAGTATTTT.

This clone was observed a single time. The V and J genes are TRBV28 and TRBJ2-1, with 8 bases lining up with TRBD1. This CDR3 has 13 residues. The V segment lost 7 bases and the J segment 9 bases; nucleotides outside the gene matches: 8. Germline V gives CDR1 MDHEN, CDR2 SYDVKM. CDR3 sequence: CASTLTGAGEQFF. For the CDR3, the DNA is TGTGCCAGCACCTTGACAGGGGCTGGTGAGCAGTTCTTC.

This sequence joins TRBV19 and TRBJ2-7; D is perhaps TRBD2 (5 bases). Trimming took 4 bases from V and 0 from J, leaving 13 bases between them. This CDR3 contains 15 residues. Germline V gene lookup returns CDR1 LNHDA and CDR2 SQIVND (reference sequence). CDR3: CASSTGGGPSYEQYF. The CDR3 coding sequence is TGTGCCAGTAGTACCGGTGGCGGGCCCTCCTACGAGCAGTACTTC. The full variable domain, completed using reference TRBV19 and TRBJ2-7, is DGGITQSPKYLFRKEGQNVTLSCEQNLNHDAMYWYRQDPGQGLRLIYYSQIVNDFQKGDIAEGYSVSREKKESFPLTVTSAQKNPTAFYLCASSTGGGPSYEQYFGPGTRLTVT.

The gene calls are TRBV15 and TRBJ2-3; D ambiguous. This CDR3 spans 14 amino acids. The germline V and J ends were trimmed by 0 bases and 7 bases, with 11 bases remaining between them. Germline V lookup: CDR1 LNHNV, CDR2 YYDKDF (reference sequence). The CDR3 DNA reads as TGTGCCACCAGCAGAGATCCAGACACTTATACGCAGTATTTT. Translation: CATSRDPDTYTQYF.

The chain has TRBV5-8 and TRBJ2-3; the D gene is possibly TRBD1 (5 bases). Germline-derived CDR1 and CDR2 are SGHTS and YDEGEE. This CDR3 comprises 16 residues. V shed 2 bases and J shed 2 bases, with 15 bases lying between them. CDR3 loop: CASSFYAHRTTDTQYF. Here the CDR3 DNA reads TGTGCCAGCAGCTTCTATGCGCACAGGACCACAGATACGCAGTATTTT.

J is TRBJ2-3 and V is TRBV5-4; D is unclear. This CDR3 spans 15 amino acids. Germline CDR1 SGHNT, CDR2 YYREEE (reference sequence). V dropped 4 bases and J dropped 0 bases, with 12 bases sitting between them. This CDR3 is CASSPRTGSTDTQYF. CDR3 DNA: TGTGCCAGCAGCCCAAGGACGGGTAGCACAGATACGCAGTATTTT. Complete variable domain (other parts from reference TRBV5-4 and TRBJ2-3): ETGVTQSPTHLIKTRGQQVTLRCSSQSGHNTVSWYQQALGQGPQFIFQYYREEENGRGNFPPRFSGLQFPNYSSELNVNALELDDSALYLCASSPRTGSTDTQYFGPGTRLTVL.